This note documents a single T cell receptor (beta chain) sequence. Trimming shortened V by 10 bases and J by 1 base, and 16 bases separated the two germline ends. Germline V gene lookup returns CDR1 MNHNS and CDR2 SASEGT. The CDR3 totals 14 residues. The data were taken from a study of T cells in Graves' hyperthyroidism and ophthalmopathy. RNA transcripts yielded amplified TCR beta CDR3 regions. Researchers ran a first-round RT-PCR on the TCR CDR3 using the HTBI primer set. TCRdb used MiXCR to reprocess the multiplex PCR reads, holding one entry per CDR3 protein. The top ten hold around 15% of the sample, which has about 690,000 distinct CDR3 sequences, roughly 17% seen once.

The J gene is TRBJ1-2, the V gene TRBV6-1; D is perhaps TRBD1 (5 bases). What was sequenced was blood. This TCR was sampled from a man over 45 with Graves' hyperthyroidism. CDR3: CATSRGRFNYGYTF. The DNA for the CDR3 is TGTGCCACCTCGAGGGGCCGATTTAACTATGGCTACACCTTC.